The rows below give T cell receptor beta chains drawn from one sample of a study of human T cells and chemical hapten exposure. TCRdb re-analysed the RACE reads in MiXCR, keeping a single row per CDR3 protein. The sample carries about 360,000 distinct CDR3 sequences, around 4.8% recorded once. The sequencing here drew on whole blood, taken in connection with sensitization to the hapten diphenylcyclopropenone (DPC). Source of these receptors: a woman in her 50s with alopecia areata. Some clones in this sample may be carry-over from other donors' samples. The conserved cysteine and the conserved F or W are not part of the CDR3 here.

j_gene | v_gene | CDR3aa
TRBJ2-7 | TRBV6-5 | ASSYLTPSGGNYEQY
TRBJ2-5 | TRBV7-6 | ASTVMVIQETQY
TRBJ1-2 | TRBV27 | ASSSGGALGYT
TRBJ1-5 | TRBV6-1 | ASRLGNQPQH
TRBJ1-6 | TRBV6-1 | ASIGRRQDSPLH
TRBJ1-5 | TRBV4-2 | ASSQDLEQPQH
TRBJ1-2 | TRBV3-1 | ASSQLSDSPYGYT
TRBJ2-5 | TRBV20-1 | SAQPYGERAQY
TRBJ2-3 | TRBV7-9 | ASSLFLAGSTDTQY
TRBJ2-1 | TRBV2 | ASRENEQF
TRBJ2-1 | TRBV29-1 | SVDGGTGVDEQF
TRBJ2-1 | TRBV16 | ASSQQGPYNEQF
TRBJ1-1 | TRBV7-9 | ASSFPDLNTEAF
TRBJ2-7 | TRBV20-1 | SASAGSNEQY
TRBJ2-1 | TRBV10-2 | ASTPAWARLQF
TRBJ1-4 | TRBV5-6 | ASSSLRDRVNEKLF
TRBJ1-2 | TRBV7-2 | ASSLAAGSYGYT
TRBJ2-7 | TRBV28 | ASSLMRVQSYEQY
TRBJ1-1 | TRBV6-2/TRBV6-3 | ASGQGSNTEAF
TRBJ1-2 | TRBV19 | ASSRTGTSGSGYT
TRBJ2-3 | TRBV7-2 | ASTLQGLAKDTQY
TRBJ1-6 | TRBV4-1 | ASSRSWDGSSYNSPLH
TRBJ1-6 | TRBV14 | ASSHDRSRSLH
TRBJ2-5 | TRBV28 | ASSSMGTSGAPPGTQY
TRBJ1-5 | TRBV6-2/TRBV6-3 | ASSPTANQPQH
TRBJ1-2 | TRBV5-1 | ASSLAGFDYGYT
TRBJ2-1 | TRBV5-5 | ASSPPLAGGPGQF
TRBJ2-5 | TRBV3-1 | ASSQDRETQY
TRBJ2-3 | TRBV29-1 | SVARGTDTQY
TRBJ2-7 | TRBV5-6 | ASSLELAGTYEQY
TRBJ2-5 | TRBV7-6 | ASSLRAGTRQETQY
TRBJ2-3 | TRBV29-1 | SVEAGVLGTDTQY
TRBJ2-3 | TRBV9 | ASSGRLAGGTDTQY
TRBJ2-1 | TRBV29-1 | SVEPDSPRSYNEQF
TRBJ1-4 | TRBV7-2 | ASSPGQGEEKLF
TRBJ1-5 | TRBV28 | ASTQGSNQPQH
TRBJ2-2 | TRBV13 | ASSEGLTNTGELF
TRBJ2-3 | TRBV11-2 | ASSLGAQGLGTDTQY
TRBJ2-5 | TRBV6-5 | ASSRDRETQY